The present TCR beta chain was sequenced within a study of cytotoxic CD8 clonotypes in ibrutinib-treated CLL (dated by TCRdb to the early 2020s). Regarding the research as a whole: The cohort included around 15 treatment-naive and under 13 relapsed/refractory patients; 17 to 18 were IGHV unmutated. Partial responses were observed in roughly 25 patients and complete responses in 2; after a median follow-up of around 68 months, remission was maintained in 15 or so patients and progression was observed in approximately twelve. The response samples were drawn at a median of approximately 12 months into treatment, with a range of about 6 to 36 months. On average, each sample had 255,043 productive templates and approximately 89,000 productive rearrangements. Of the roughly 90 participants in the trial, 25 to 30 had longitudinal samples available. Cryopreserved peripheral blood mononuclear cells were collected before treatment, at response, and at either disease progression or sustained remission. Every remission and progressive disease sample was obtained while ibrutinib was still being received by the patients. Summary of the overall study and its limitations: Public clonotypes were rare and either shrank or stayed stable during treatment, and the rise in clonality at ibrutinib response reflected expansion of private clonotypes. Sampling times were not matched between patients in sustained remission and patients whose disease was progressing, and lymph node repertoires were not examined. Clonality increased at ibrutinib response, stayed stable in sustained remission, and fell back toward baseline at progression. At baseline, clonality was higher than in age-matched healthy donors and showed a strong correlation with circulating CD8+ T-cell counts.

On a MiSeq, deep resolution sequencing aimed for a depth between 1 in 1 million and 1 in 200,000 T cells, with each clonotype covered around 9.2x on average. The immunoSEQ hsTCRB Kit was used to generate the TCR beta libraries. Under the source paper's analysis protocol: ImmunoSEQ Data Assistant and ImmunoSEQ Analyzer were used for data analysis, and V, D and J genes were assigned according to IMGT definitions. Clonality, which ranges from 0 to 1, was calculated as one minus the normalized Shannon entropy of productive rearrangement frequencies. Only overrepresented clonotypes making up at least 0.05% of the repertoire of each patient were included in the public clonotype analysis. Roughly 13 age-matched healthy donor repertoires from immuneACCESS served as clonality controls. TCRdb took over this immuneACCESS table, retaining in-frame rearrangements with V and J assigned. Such tables are incomplete; in checked studies, under half of the missing clones stem from an unresolved V gene, and the remainder is unexplained. That table is the source of V, J and clone size, and D and trimming were worked out from the DNA. The sample table records 25,000 to 30,000 clones; over 75% of these occur just once. Approximately 8.1% of the sample rests with the top ten.

According to the germline V gene, CDR1 reads SNHLY and CDR2 reads FYNNEI. Between the V and J ends, shortened by 7 bases and 3 bases respectively, the junction contains 19 bases. The CDR3 starts with the cysteine, ends with the phenylalanine, and has 15 residues. Only the CDR3 DNA is retained, 45 bases long and in frame from the first base. What the time point label conveys for this sample: 20 to 25 months on ibrutinib. For TCR beta library preparation, roughly 2.2 micrograms of genomic DNA were isolated from cryopreserved PBMCs. High-throughput TCR beta sequencing was performed on longitudinal blood samples from CLL patients receiving ibrutinib monotherapy. The patients took part in an open-label, single-center phase 2 trial of ibrutinib monotherapy. Points on this clone: Its antigen is currently not known. Qualities for individual bases were not recorded, and no much larger clone is one base off.

This sequence uses TRBV2 and TRBJ2-7; the D gene is possibly TRBD1 or TRBD2, each agreeing over 6 bases. This clonotype originated in a human donor with chronic lymphocytic leukemia. The sequencing here drew on PBMCs, taken after 24 months of ibrutinib treatment. The CDR3 in this case is CASTPGASFFYEQYF. The base sequence is TGTGCCAGCACCCCGGGGGCCAGTTTCTTCTACGAGCAGTACTTC.